This TCR beta chain emerged from a study of response to subunit inactivated influenza vaccine. Whole-study results and caveats: Few additional T cells are recruited per seasonal influenza vaccination, authors suggested.

As to this clonotype: Its antigen is currently unknown.

TCRdb reanalysed the RT-PCR reads using MiXCR and keeps one entry per CDR3 protein. The data hold about 650,000 distinct CDR3 sequences, with less than 15% observed a single time. The sequence was obtained from a man aged 45-65 years who received an inactivated influenza vaccine. Specimen: PBMCs from blood, collected 14 to 15 days before vaccination.

DNA of the CDR3: TGTGCCAGCAGCTTAAGGGGACCTACCCCCTCTGAAGCTTTCTTT. This translates into CASSLRGPTPSEAFF. The chain uses TRBV7-9 and TRBJ1-1; the D gene is possibly TRBD1 (5 bases). Between the trimmed V and J ends, which lost 2 bases and 6 bases, there was a span of 16 bases. The CDR3 totals 15 residues. Per germline, CDR1 SEHNR and CDR2 FQNEAQ (reference sequence). Filled out from reference TRBV7-9 and TRBJ1-1, the complete variable domain reads DTGVSQNPRHKITKRGQNVTFRCDPISEHNRLYWYRQTLGQGPEFLTYFQNEAQLEKSRLLSDRFSAERPKGSFSTLEIQRTEQGDSAMYLCASSLRGPTPSEAFFGQGTRLTVV.